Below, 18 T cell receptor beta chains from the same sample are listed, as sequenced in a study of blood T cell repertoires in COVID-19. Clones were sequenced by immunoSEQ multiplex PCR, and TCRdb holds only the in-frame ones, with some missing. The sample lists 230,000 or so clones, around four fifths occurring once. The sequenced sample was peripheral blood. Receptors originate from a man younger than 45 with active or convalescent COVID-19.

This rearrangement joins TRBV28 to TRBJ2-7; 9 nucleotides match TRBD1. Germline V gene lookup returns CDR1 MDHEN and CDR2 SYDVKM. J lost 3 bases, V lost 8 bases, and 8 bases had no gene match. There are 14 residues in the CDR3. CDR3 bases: TGTGCCAGCGGCCGGGACAGGGTGTACTACGAGCAGTACTTC. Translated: CASGRDRVYYEQYF.

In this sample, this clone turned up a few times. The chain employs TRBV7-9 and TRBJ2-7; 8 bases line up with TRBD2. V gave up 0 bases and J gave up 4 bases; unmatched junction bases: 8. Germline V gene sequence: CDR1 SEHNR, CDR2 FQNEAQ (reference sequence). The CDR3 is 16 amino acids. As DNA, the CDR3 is TGTGCCAGCAGCTTAGCTAGCGGGGTTCGTATGTACGAGCAGTACTTC. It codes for CASSLASGVRMYEQYF.

CDR3 residues: CASRRAGVTDTQYF. CDR3 nucleotide sequence: TGTGCCAGTAGAAGGGCGGGGGTCACAGATACGCAGTATTTT. V gene TRBV19 combines with J gene TRBJ2-3; 7 bases align to TRBD2. This CDR3 region has 14 residues. Per germline, CDR1 LNHDA and CDR2 SQIVND (reference sequence). V gave up 6 bases and J gave up 2 bases; unmatched junction bases: 5. Together with reference TRBV19 and TRBJ2-3, the CDR3 gives the full variable domain: DGGITQSPKYLFRKEGQNVTLSCEQNLNHDAMYWYRQDPGQGLRLIYYSQIVNDFQKGDIAEGYSVSREKKESFPLTVTSAQKNPTAFYLCASRRAGVTDTQYFGPGTRLTVL.

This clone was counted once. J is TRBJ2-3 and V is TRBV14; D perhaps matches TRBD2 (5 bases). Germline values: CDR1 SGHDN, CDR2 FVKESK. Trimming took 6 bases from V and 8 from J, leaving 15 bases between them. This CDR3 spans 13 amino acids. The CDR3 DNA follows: TGTGCCAGCAGGCTCGAGGGCGGCGGTACGCAGTATTTT. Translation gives CASRLEGGGTQYF.

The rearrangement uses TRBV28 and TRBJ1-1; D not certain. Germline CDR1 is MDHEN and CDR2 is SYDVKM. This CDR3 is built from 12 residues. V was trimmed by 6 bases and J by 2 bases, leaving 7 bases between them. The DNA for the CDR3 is TGTGCCAGCAGATCTCGTAACACTGAAGCTTTCTTT. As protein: CASRSRNTEAFF.

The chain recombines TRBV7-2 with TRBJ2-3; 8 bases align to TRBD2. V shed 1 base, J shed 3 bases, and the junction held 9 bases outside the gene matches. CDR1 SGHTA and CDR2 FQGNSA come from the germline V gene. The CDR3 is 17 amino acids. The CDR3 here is CASSLGVGTRATDTQYF. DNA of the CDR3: TGTGCCAGCAGCTTAGGGGTCGGGACTAGGGCAACAGATACGCAGTATTTT.

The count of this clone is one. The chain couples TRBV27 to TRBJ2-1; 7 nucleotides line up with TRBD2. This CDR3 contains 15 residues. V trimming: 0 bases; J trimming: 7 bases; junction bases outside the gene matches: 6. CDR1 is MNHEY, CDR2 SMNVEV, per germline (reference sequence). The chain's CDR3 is CASSLSAGVHNEQFF. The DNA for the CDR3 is TGTGCCAGCAGTTTATCGGCGGGAGTGCATAATGAGCAGTTCTTC.

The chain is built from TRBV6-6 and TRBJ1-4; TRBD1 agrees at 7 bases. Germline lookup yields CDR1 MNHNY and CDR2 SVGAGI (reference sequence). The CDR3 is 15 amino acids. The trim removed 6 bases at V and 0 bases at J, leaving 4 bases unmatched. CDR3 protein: CASSRDSSTNEKLFF. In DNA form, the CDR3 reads TGTGCCAGCAGCCGGGACAGCTCAACTAATGAAAAACTGTTTTTT.

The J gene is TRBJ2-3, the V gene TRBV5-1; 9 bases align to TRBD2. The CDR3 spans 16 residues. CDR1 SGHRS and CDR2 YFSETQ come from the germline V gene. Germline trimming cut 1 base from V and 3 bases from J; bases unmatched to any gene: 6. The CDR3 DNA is TGCGCCAGCAGCTTGTTTGCGGGAGGGCAAACAGATACGCAGTATTTT. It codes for CASSLFAGGQTDTQYF.

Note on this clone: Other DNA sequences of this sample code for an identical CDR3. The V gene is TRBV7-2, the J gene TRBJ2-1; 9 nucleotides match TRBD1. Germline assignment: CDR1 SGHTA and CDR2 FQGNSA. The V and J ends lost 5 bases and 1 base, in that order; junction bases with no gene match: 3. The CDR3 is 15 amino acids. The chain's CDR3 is CASSLGQGSYNEQFF. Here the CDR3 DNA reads TGTGCCAGCAGCCTTGGACAGGGGTCCTACAATGAGCAGTTCTTC.

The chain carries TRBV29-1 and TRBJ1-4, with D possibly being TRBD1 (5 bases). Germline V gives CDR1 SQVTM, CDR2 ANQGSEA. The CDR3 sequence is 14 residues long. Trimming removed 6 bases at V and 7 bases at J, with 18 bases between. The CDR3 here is CSVPAGGAVEKLFF. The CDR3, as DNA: TGCAGCGTCCCCGCCGGAGGGGCGGTTGAAAAACTGTTTTTT.

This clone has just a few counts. CDR3 loop: CASSQGLAGSYEQYF. CDR3 nucleotide sequence: TGCGCCAGCAGCCAAGGACTAGCGGGGTCCTACGAGCAGTACTTC. The chain links TRBV4-1 to TRBJ2-7, with TRBD2 matching 11 bases. V lost 1 base, J lost 1 base, and 0 bases stayed unmatched. Germline CDR1 reads MGHRA; CDR2 reads YSYEKL. This CDR3 has 15 residues.

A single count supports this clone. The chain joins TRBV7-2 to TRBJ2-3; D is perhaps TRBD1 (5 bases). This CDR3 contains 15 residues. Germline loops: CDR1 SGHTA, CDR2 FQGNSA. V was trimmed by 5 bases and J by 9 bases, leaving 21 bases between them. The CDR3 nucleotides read TGTGCCAGCAGCGGGGCGAACACAGGATCGGTGACGCAGTATTTT. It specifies CASSGANTGSVTQYF.

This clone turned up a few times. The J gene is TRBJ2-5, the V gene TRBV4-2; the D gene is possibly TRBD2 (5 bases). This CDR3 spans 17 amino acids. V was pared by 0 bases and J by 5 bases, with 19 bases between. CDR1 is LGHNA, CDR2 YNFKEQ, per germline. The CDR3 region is CASSQDPTGKMGETQYF. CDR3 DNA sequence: TGTGCCAGCAGCCAAGACCCCACGGGAAAGATGGGGGAGACCCAGTACTTC.

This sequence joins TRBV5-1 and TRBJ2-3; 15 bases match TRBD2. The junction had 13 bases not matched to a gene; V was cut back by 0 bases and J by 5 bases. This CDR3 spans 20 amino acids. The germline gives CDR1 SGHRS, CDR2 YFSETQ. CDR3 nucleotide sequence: TGCGCCAGCAGCTTGGAGGGCAGGGGGACTAGCGGGAGGAGGGAAGATACGCAGTATTTT. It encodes CASSLEGRGTSGRREDTQYF.

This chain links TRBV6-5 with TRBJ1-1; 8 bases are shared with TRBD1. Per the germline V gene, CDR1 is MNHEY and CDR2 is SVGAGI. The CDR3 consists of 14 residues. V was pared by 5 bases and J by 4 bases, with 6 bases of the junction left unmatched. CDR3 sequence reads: CASSLTGVGTEAFF. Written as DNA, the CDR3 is TGTGCCAGCAGTCTGACAGGGGTTGGCACTGAAGCTTTCTTT.

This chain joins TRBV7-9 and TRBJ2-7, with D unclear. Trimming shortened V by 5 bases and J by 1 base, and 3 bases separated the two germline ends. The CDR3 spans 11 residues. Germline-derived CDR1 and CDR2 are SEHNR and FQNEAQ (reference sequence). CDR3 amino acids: CASSRSYEQYF. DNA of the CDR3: TGTGCCAGCAGCCGTTCCTACGAGCAGTACTTC.

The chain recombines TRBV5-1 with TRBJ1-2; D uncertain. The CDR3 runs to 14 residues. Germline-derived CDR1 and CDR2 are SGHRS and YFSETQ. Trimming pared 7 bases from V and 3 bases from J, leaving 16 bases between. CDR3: CASSLEGKDYGYTF. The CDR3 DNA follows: TGCGCCAGCTCTCTCGAGGGAAAAGACTATGGCTACACCTTC.